This entry lists 23 T cell receptor beta chains sequenced from one sample in a study of cytomegalovirus exposure and HLA in healthy donors. Primers: 60 Vbeta forward and 13 Jbeta reverse. TCRdb's copy holds only in-frame clones and misses some; the assay was immunoSEQ multiplex PCR. The sample lists about 190,000 clones, roughly 74% occurring once. Sequenced input: PBMCs. These receptor sequences come from a woman under 40 in good health and CMV-seropositive.

The V and J genes are TRBV10-3 and TRBJ2-7; no definite D call. CDR3 length: 15 residues. The V gene's germline CDR1 is ENHRY and CDR2 SYGVKD. Between the trimmed V and J ends, which lost 0 bases and 3 bases, there was a span of 12 bases. The CDR3 DNA follows: TGTGCCATCAGTGAGTCTTTGGCCAAGAACTACGAGCAGTACTTC. It yields the protein CAISESLAKNYEQYF.

The V call is TRBV9, the J call TRBJ2-1; 9 nucleotides align to TRBD2. The V segment lost 3 bases and the J segment 0 bases; nucleotides outside the gene matches: 4. Germline V gene sequence: CDR1 SGDLS, CDR2 YYNGEE. The CDR3 is 16 amino acids. The CDR3 is CASSARLAVSYNEQFF. The CDR3 coding sequence is TGTGCCAGCAGCGCTCGACTAGCGGTCTCCTACAATGAGCAGTTCTTC.

V gene TRBV5-1 combines with J gene TRBJ2-3; D is possibly TRBD2 (6 bases). Germline CDR1 is SGHRS and CDR2 is YFSETQ. CDR3 length: 15 amino acids. Deletions cut 4 bases from V and 0 bases from J, with 12 bases between. This chain's CDR3 is CASSPPGGSTDTQYF. The CDR3 DNA is TGCGCCAGCAGCCCCCCTGGGGGGAGCACAGATACGCAGTATTTT.

The V call is TRBV2, the J call TRBJ2-2; maybe TRBD1 (6 bases). CDR3 length: 15 residues. Germline assignment: CDR1 SNHLY and CDR2 FYNNEI. V was cut by 6 bases and J by 2 bases, with 13 bases left in between. CDR3 DNA sequence: TGTGCCAGCAGCCCCGGGACAATTAACACCGGGGAGCTGTTTTTT. Its protein is CASSPGTINTGELFF. The full variable domain, rest sourced from reference TRBV2 and TRBJ2-2, is EPEVTQTPSHQVTQMGQEVILRCVPISNHLYFYWYRQILGQKVEFLVSFYNNEISEKSEIFDDQFSVERPDGSNFTLKIRSTKLEDSAMYFCASSPGTINTGELFFGEGSRLTVL.

The V gene is TRBV5-1, the J gene TRBJ2-3, with D perhaps TRBD2 (6 bases). This CDR3 is 16 amino acids long. Germline loops: CDR1 SGHRS, CDR2 YFSETQ. V shed 0 bases and J shed 2 bases, with 13 bases lying between them. CDR3 amino acids: CASSLAGTRPTDTQYF. The CDR3 DNA reads TGCGCCAGCAGCTTGGCCGGGACTCGCCCCACAGATACGCAGTATTTT.

This chain joins TRBV5-8 and TRBJ1-5; D is unresolved. The CDR3 length is 16 residues. Trimming removed 0 bases at V and 6 bases at J, with 16 bases between. Germline assignment: CDR1 SGHTS and CDR2 YDEGEE. The DNA of the CDR3 is TGTGCCAGCAGCTTGGGACGAAGCTGGGGAGGTCAGCCCCAGCATTTT. Its protein is CASSLGRSWGGQPQHF.

V is TRBV7-2 and J is TRBJ2-5; tentative D call: TRBD1 (5 bases). Germline V gene lookup returns CDR1 SGHTA and CDR2 FQGNSA. The ends were cut back, 3 bases at V and 2 bases at J, with 22 bases in the middle. The CDR3 extends over 18 amino acids. CDR3 nucleotides: TGTGCCAGCAGCTTTCCCCACGGGTCTTCTTACAGGCAAGAGACCCAGTACTTC. Encoded protein: CASSFPHGSSYRQETQYF.

The rearrangement uses TRBV27 and TRBJ1-2; TRBD1 matches at 9 bases. Germline loops: CDR1 MNHEY, CDR2 SMNVEV (reference sequence). Trimming removed 2 bases from V and 8 bases from J; junction bases left unmatched: 9. This CDR3 comprises 15 residues. CDR3 region: CASSLDRGGTRGYTF. CDR3 in DNA: TGTGCCAGCAGTTTAGACAGGGGGGGTACGCGGGGCTACACCTTC.

This clone was seen only once. The chain uses TRBV18 and TRBJ2-3; D uncertain. Germline V gives CDR1 KGHSH, CDR2 LQKENI. This CDR3 is 13 amino acids long. Trimming cost V 4 bases and J 1 base, with 6 bases left between them. CDR3 in amino acids: CASSRSGTDTQYF. The CDR3 nucleotides read TGTGCCAGCTCACGATCAGGCACAGATACGCAGTATTTT.

The chain has TRBV4-1 and TRBJ1-1, with D tentatively TRBD1 (5 bases). The CDR3 loop spans 15 amino acids. V was cut by 5 bases and J by 3 bases, with 16 bases left in between. Germline V CDR1 and CDR2: MGHRA, YSYEKL. The CDR3 DNA reads TGCGCCAGCAGCAGAGAGCCCGCCAGGGACACTGAAGCTTTCTTT. Its protein product is CASSREPARDTEAFF.

This clone was picked up one time. The chain recombines TRBV11-2 with TRBJ2-1; perhaps TRBD2 as D (5 bases). The length of the CDR3 is 15 residues. Germline loops: CDR1 SGHAT, CDR2 FQNNGV. The V end was cut by 5 bases, the J end by 1 base, with 12 bases between. The CDR3 sequence: CASSRSRTSYNEQFF. CDR3 in DNA: TGTGCCAGCAGCCGCTCCCGGACTTCCTACAATGAGCAGTTCTTC.

The V gene is TRBV19, the J gene TRBJ2-5; 12 bases match TRBD2. CDR3 length equals 15 residues. V dropped 7 bases and J dropped 4; count of bases not matched to a gene: 7. Germline V gene data show CDR1 as LNHDA and CDR2 as SQIVND (reference sequence). DNA for the CDR3: TGTGCCAGTACGTCTAGCGGGAGGGATGGAGAGACCCAGTACTTC. Translation gives CASTSSGRDGETQYF.

The rearrangement joins TRBV7-6 to TRBJ1-1; D is uncertain. CDR1 is SGHVS, CDR2 FNYEAQ, per germline. The length of the CDR3 is 12 residues. Trimming pared 6 bases from V and 0 bases from J, leaving 5 bases between. The DNA for the CDR3 is TGTGCCAGCAGTTCTGTGAACACTGAAGCTTTCTTT. It is translated as CASSSVNTEAFF.

The CDR3 region is CASSYAVRETQYF. For the CDR3, the DNA is TGTGCCAGTAGTTACGCAGTAAGAGAGACCCAGTACTTC. The V call is TRBV19, the J call TRBJ2-5; D call uncertain. CDR1 LNHDA and CDR2 SQIVND come from the germline V gene (reference sequence). The length of the CDR3 is 13 residues. With 5 bases removed from V and 4 bases from J, the gap between germline ends came to 11 bases.

Points on this clone: An end of the junction does not agree with germline; a read error may underlie this. The V call is TRBV7-9, the J call TRBJ1-4; D not certain. The CDR3 totals 12 residues. Germline CDR1 SEHNR, CDR2 FQNEAQ (reference sequence). CDR3 DNA sequence: TGTTCCAGCAGCTCACGCAGTGAAAAACTGTTTTTT. Its protein is CSSSSRSEKLFF.

In the case of this clone: The sample contains more than one DNA sequence encoding this CDR3. CDR3 bases: TGTGCCAGCAGTCGCGGACAGGGGTGGACTGAAGCTTTCTTT. Its protein is CASSRGQGWTEAFF. This chain uses TRBV7-9 with TRBJ1-1, with TRBD1 matching 9 bases. The CDR3 is 14 residues long. V lost 6 bases to trimming and J lost 5 bases; unmatched junction nucleotides: 7. Germline V gene lookup returns CDR1 SEHNR and CDR2 FQNEAQ (reference sequence).

This clone was counted many times. The V and J genes are TRBV5-1 and TRBJ1-4; D perhaps matches TRBD1 (5 bases). The CDR3 consists of 14 residues. The V gene's germline CDR1 is SGHRS and CDR2 YFSETQ. V was shortened by 0 bases and J by 3 bases, with 6 bases between the two germline ends. The CDR3 loop is CASSLAGPNEKLFF. CDR3 DNA sequence: TGCGCCAGCAGCTTGGCAGGGCCTAATGAAAAACTGTTTTTT.

V and J are TRBV4-3 and TRBJ1-1; TRBD1 is a possible D gene (6 bases). The ends were cut back, 3 bases at V and 7 bases at J, with 12 bases in the middle. Germline V gene data show CDR1 as LGHNA and CDR2 as YSLEER. There are 13 residues in the CDR3. Written as DNA, the CDR3 is TGCGCCAGCAGCCAGGAACAGGGATTTGAAGCTTTCTTT. Translated: CASSQEQGFEAFF.

The CDR3 loop is CAISLFRTEVNTEAFF. Written as DNA, the CDR3 is TGTGCCATCAGCCTCTTCCGGACAGAGGTGAACACTGAAGCTTTCTTT. This chain connects TRBV10-3 to TRBJ1-1, with D maybe TRBD1 (6 bases). This CDR3 is built from 16 residues. Looked up from germline, CDR1 is ENHRY and CDR2 is SYGVKD. Between the trimmed V and J ends, which lost 6 bases and 0 bases, there was a span of 17 bases.

The chain is built from TRBV9 and TRBJ1-3, with TRBD1 as a possible D gene (6 bases). Trimming pared 0 bases from V and 9 bases from J, leaving 13 bases between. This CDR3 region has 14 residues. Germline V gene lookup returns CDR1 SGDLS and CDR2 YYNGEE. The CDR3 loop reads CASSVEGELSTIYF. The DNA for the CDR3 is TGTGCCAGCAGCGTAGAGGGGGAGCTTTCCACCATATATTTT. Based on the CDR3 plus reference TRBV9 and TRBJ1-3, the full variable domain is DSGVTQTPKHLITATGQRVTLRCSPRSGDLSVYWYQQSLDQGLQFLIQYYNGEERAKGNILERFSAQQFPDLHSELNLSSLELGDSALYFCASSVEGELSTIYFGEGSWLTVV.

The chain uses TRBV6-6 and TRBJ2-1; tentatively, D is TRBD2 (6 bases). The CDR3 loop spans 13 amino acids. Trimming pared 10 bases from V and 6 bases from J, leaving 16 bases between. The germline V gene encodes CDR1 MNHNY and CDR2 SVGAGI (reference sequence). CDR3 sequence (DNA): TGTGCCACCGTTCCGGGACTCCTCAATGAGCAGTTCTTC. Protein sequence: CATVPGLLNEQFF.

This sequence joins TRBV12-5 and TRBJ1-2, with 9 bases aligning to TRBD1. This CDR3 comprises 16 residues. The J segment lost 6 bases and the V segment lost 1 base, leaving 9 bases of the junction unmatched. CDR1 and CDR2 from the germline V gene are LGHNT and FRNRAP. CDR3 region: CASGLALGQGGHGYTF. DNA for the CDR3: TGTGCTAGTGGTTTGGCCCTGGGACAGGGAGGCCATGGCTACACCTTC.

The CDR3: CASRYSGGPQETQYF. The CDR3 bases are TGTGCCAGCAGATATAGCGGGGGGCCCCAGGAGACCCAGTACTTC. This sequence joins TRBV6-6 and TRBJ2-5; 10 bases fit TRBD2. Looked up from germline, CDR1 is MNHNY and CDR2 is SVGAGI (reference sequence). CDR3 length: 15 residues. Losses at the gene ends were 6 bases for V and 5 bases for J; bases not matched to a gene: 9.